The sequence of this T cell receptor beta chain was determined in a study of blood T cell repertoires in COVID-19 (dated by TCRdb to between 2020 and 2021). Background for the entire study: Samples covering the acute and convalescent phases of COVID-19 were provided by collaborators in the United States, Italy and Spain. The prospective study material was composed of cDNA or gDNA derived from T cells, B-cell-depleted T cells, or PBMCs. Subjects who had been exposed to COVID-19, were actively infected with it, or had recovered from it provided the deeply sampled blood TCRbeta repertoires that made up the dataset. The repertoires were released in a freely available public database intended as a resource for research on the immune response to SARS-CoV-2. Samples came from the ongoing ImmuneRACE study (first 160 participants) plus 1,254 subjects from 6 global collaborators. The sample metadata nearly always contained a de-identified subject ID, COVID-19 status, age in years and sex. HLA class I and class II types, where available, came from metadata supplied by the sample provider rather than from assay-based typing. Broad study findings and their caveats: The amount of clinical and demographic metadata varied by source and participant and was provided uncurated.

TCRbeta CDR3 regions were amplified from genomic DNA by means of the immunoSEQ Assay, a bias-controlled multiplex PCR. The source study handled its data this way. Nucleated cell counts per sample were estimated from amplification of reference gene primers within the assay. To quantify the absolute abundance of each unique TCRbeta CDR3 rearrangement, sequence reads were collapsed and filtered. Productive Simpson clonality was computed per sample as the square root of Simpson's diversity index over productive rearrangements. Not all clones reach the TCRdb copy of this immuneACCESS table, which keeps in-frame sequences only. Checked studies attribute under half of the gap to unresolved V genes and leave the rest unexplained. V and J calls and clone size are as listed in that table; D and trimming were resolved from the DNA. For this sample there are some 230,000 clones; 70% to 85% appear just once. 15% of the sample comes from the top ten.

The germline V gene supplies CDR1 MDHEN and CDR2 SYDVKM. Reading from cysteine to phenylalanine, the CDR3 counts 15 amino acids. The retained sequence is limited to the CDR3, 45 bases, with the frame set at the first base. The junction shows trimming of 4 bases on V and 0 bases on J, and the gene matches do not reach 5 bases of it. Participants in the prospective study were enrolled through a virtual design, were aged about 18 to 90 years, and lived in about 25 United States geographic areas. To assign participants to cohorts, the prospective study relied on clinical history that participants themselves reported in a screening survey and a study questionnaire. Recovered participants in ImmuneRACE Cohort 3 were defined as having two consecutive negative NP/OP PCR tests, clearance from a healthcare professional, or resolution of symptoms. Each participant in the prospective study had whole blood, serum and a nasopharyngeal or oropharyngeal swab collected by mobile phlebotomists. Participants in the prospective study had the option to provide additional blood draws and questionnaires over an approximately 2-month period. Blood samples from the prospective study were shipped frozen or at room temperature prior to DNA extraction.

Remarks on this clone: Its antigen has not been determined. No quality values exist for individual bases; no much larger clone is one base distant.

Sequenced material: PBMCs or T cells enriched from blood (not recorded which). The rearrangement combines TRBV28 with TRBJ1-2; TRBD1 agrees with 7 junctional bases. The sequence was obtained from a man between 40 and 49 years old who had recovered from COVID-19. Here is the DNA: TGTGCCAGCAGTTGGACCGGACAGGCTAACTATGGCTACACCTTC. The translation is CASSWTGQANYGYTF.